One and the same sample provided the 22 T cell receptor beta chains below, sequenced in a study of T cells in women clearing cervical HPV infection (dated by TCRdb to 2017 to 2018). Libraries were built with the immunoSEQ multiplex PCR assay. Imported from immuneACCESS, the table was reduced by TCRdb to in-frame sequences with V and J called. These copies leave out some clones; in studies compared against another copy, an unresolved V gene accounts for under half, and the cause of the remainder is not known. The sample's table covers 42,000 or so clones. Around 5% of the sample is in the top ten clones. Source material: blood buffy coat. These receptors were obtained from a woman between 18 and 75 years old with a cervical HPV16 infection that either progressed to CIN3+ or cleared (not recorded which).

As for this clone: The CDR3 extends 3 residues past the end of the read, so its final part is completed from the germline J gene. V is TRBV7-8 and J is TRBJ2-5; 12 bases match TRBD2. Germline V gives CDR1 SGHVS, CDR2 FQNEAQ. Trimming removed 6 bases from V and 3 bases from J; junction bases left unmatched: 11. The CDR3 consists of 17 residues. The part of the CDR3 DNA that was read is TGTGCCAGCAGTTCAGGGACTAGCGGGCGGCAAAAAGAGACC. This codes for CASSSGTSGRQKET. Given in full, the CDR3 is CASSSGTSGRQKETQYF. Drawing the rest from reference TRBV7-8 and TRBJ2-5, the complete variable domain is GAGVSQSPRYKVAKRGQDVALRCDPISGHVSLFWYQQALGQGPEFLTYFQNEAQLDKSGLPSDRFFAERPEGSVSTLKIQRTQQEDSAVYLCASSSGTSGRQKETQYFGPGTRLLVL.

On this clone: The sequenced fragment ends 3 residues before the CDR3 boundary, so the rest is inferred from the germline J gene. The rearrangement joins TRBV2 to TRBJ2-7; TRBD2 aligns across 7 bases. The CDR3 has 12 residues. Germline V gene data show CDR1 as SNHLY and CDR2 as FYNNEI. J was trimmed by 0 bases and V by 8 bases; bases with no gene match: 1. The sequenced CDR3 bases are TGTGCCAGCGGGGGGGGCTCCTACGAG. Translating gives CASGGGSYE. The whole CDR3 protein reads CASGGGSYEQYF. The full variable domain, rest sourced from reference TRBV2 and TRBJ2-7, is EPEVTQTPSHQVTQMGQEVILRCVPISNHLYFYWYRQILGQKVEFLVSFYNNEISEKSEIFDDQFSVERPDGSNFTLKIRSTKLEDSAMYFCASGGGSYEQYFGPGTRLTVT.

The sequenced part of the CDR3 DNA is TGTGCCAGCAGCCCGTCCGCGGAGATAACCGGGGGC. Protein: CASSPSAEITGG. The complete CDR3 reads CASSPSAEITGGYTF. This chain uses TRBV4-2 with TRBJ1-2; D gene unclear. The read falls 3 residues short of the CDR3 end, and the missing part is taken from the germline J gene. The CDR3 covers 15 residues. Germline V lookup: CDR1 LGHNA, CDR2 YNFKEQ.

Points on this clone: The CDR3 end falls 3 residues outside the read, so it is completed with the germline J gene. The chain couples TRBV4-1 to TRBJ1-1; D not resolved. The V end lost 8 bases, the J end lost 0 bases, and 25 bases lay between the germline ends. Looked up from germline, CDR1 is MGHRA and CDR2 is YSYEKL. This CDR3 has 18 residues. The CDR3 region is CASGVLPQRSLMNTEAFF. The covered CDR3 bases are TGCGCCAGCGGCGTTCTCCCACAGAGGTCTCTCATGAACACTGAA.

Turning to this clone: The read stops 3 residues short of the end of the CDR3; the missing end is completed from the germline J gene. The chain has TRBV9 and TRBJ2-7; 7 bases match TRBD1. From germline, CDR1 is SGDLS and CDR2 YYNGEE. The length of the CDR3 is 14 residues. V lost 0 bases and J lost 4; bases outside the gene matches: 4. The CDR3 DNA, read in part, is TGTGCCAGCAGCGTAGGGGGGACAGCTTACGAG. It translates to CASSVGGTAYE. The whole CDR3 sequence is CASSVGGTAYEQYF.

Turning to this clone: The observed sequence ends 3 residues before the CDR3 terminus, with the missing tail filled in from the germline J gene. Other DNA sequences in the sample encode the same CDR3. This chain links TRBV20-1 with TRBJ2-3, with 8 bases aligning to TRBD2. CDR1 is DFQATT and CDR2 is SNEGSKA in the germline V gene (reference sequence). CDR3 length: 15 residues. J was trimmed by 0 bases and V by 0 bases; bases with no gene match: 2. The chain's CDR3 is CSARDAGGSTDTQYF. The sequenced part of the CDR3 DNA is TGCAGTGCTAGAGACGCGGGGGGCAGCACAGATACG.

In the case of this clone: The sequenced fragment ends 3 residues before the CDR3 boundary, so the rest is inferred from the germline J gene. The rearrangement joins TRBV19 to TRBJ1-6, with a tentative D call TRBD1 (5 bases). Trimming removed 1 base at V and 9 bases at J, with 19 bases between. Germline V lookup: CDR1 LNHDA, CDR2 SQIVND (reference sequence). This CDR3 has 17 residues. The covered CDR3 bases are TGTGCCAGTAGTATAGGGGGCCCCTCGACTAGCGGTTCACCC. Translated, it gives CASSIGGPSTSGSP. The entire CDR3 is CASSIGGPSTSGSPLHF.

Regarding this clone: The DNA ends 3 residues before the CDR3 does, and the rest of the CDR3 is filled in from the germline J gene. V is TRBV2 and J is TRBJ1-5; D is possibly TRBD1 (6 bases). Germline CDR1 and CDR2: SNHLY and FYNNEI. Trimming left V 5 bases short and J 4 bases short, with 18 bases between. The CDR3 is 16 residues long. The part of the CDR3 DNA that was read is TGTGCCAGCAGTAAGTCACAGGGTAGTCCTAATCAGCCC. It codes for CASSKSQGSPNQP. The CDR3, in full, reads CASSKSQGSPNQPQHF.

Concerning this clone itself: Sequencing ends 3 residues short of the CDR3 end; the germline J gene provides the rest. The chain is built from TRBV5-1 and TRBJ2-1; a weak D match, TRBD1 (6 bases). The germline V and J ends were trimmed by 0 bases and 5 bases, with 9 bases remaining between them. The CDR3 has 14 amino acids. Germline V gene lookup returns CDR1 SGHRS and CDR2 YFSETQ. This CDR3 reads CASSLEGVNNEQFF. The CDR3 bases that were read are TGCGCCAGCAGCTTGGAGGGGGTTAACAATGAG.

A word on this clone: The read gets to within 3 residues of the CDR3 end, and the germline J gene fills in the rest. The J gene is TRBJ1-2, the V gene TRBV6-1; a weak D match, TRBD1 (5 bases). Germline CDR1 and CDR2: MNHNS and SASEGT. The CDR3 has 13 residues. V dropped 2 bases and J dropped 4 bases, with 8 bases sitting between them. The covered CDR3 bases are TGTGCCAGCAGTGAAAGACAGCTCTATGGC. Translated, it gives CASSERQLYG. In full, the CDR3 is CASSERQLYGYTF.

Remarks on this clone: The CDR3 extends 3 residues past the end of the read, so its final part is completed from the germline J gene. This chain links TRBV7-9 with TRBJ1-1, with a tentative D call TRBD1 (6 bases). CDR1 SEHNR and CDR2 FQNEAQ come from the germline V gene (reference sequence). The CDR3 contains 13 residues. V was clipped by 4 bases and J by 2 bases, with 8 bases between them. This chain's CDR3 is CASSSTGNTEAFF. CDR3 DNA (partial): TGTGCCAGCAGCTCGACAGGTAACACTGAA.

Turning to this clone: The read comes to an end 3 residues before the CDR3 does, leaving the germline J gene to fill in the end. The chain recombines TRBV6-4 with TRBJ2-5, with 7 positions matching TRBD1. The CDR3 length is 12 residues. The germline V gene has CDR1 MRHNA and CDR2 SNTAGT. V was clipped by 2 bases and J by 7 bases; unmatched bases: 1. The CDR3 is CASSDNRGTQYF. The sequenced CDR3 bases are TGTGCCAGCAGTGACAACAGGGGGACC.

Turning to this clone: The observed sequence ends 3 residues before the CDR3 terminus, with the missing tail filled in from the germline J gene. The V call is TRBV19, the J call TRBJ2-1, with TRBD2 as a possible D gene (7 bases). The germline V and J ends were trimmed by 7 bases and 7 bases, with 20 bases remaining between them. CDR3 size: 15 residues. CDR1 is LNHDA and CDR2 is SQIVND in the germline V gene (reference sequence). CDR3 protein: CASTIGGGPGNEQFF. The covered CDR3 bases are TGTGCCAGTACCATAGGGGGGGGGCCGGGGAATGAG.

Note on this clone: The read finishes 3 residues shy of the CDR3 end, and the germline J gene is used to complete it. The chain employs TRBV2 and TRBJ1-5; 8 nucleotides agree with TRBD1. Trimming cost V 7 bases and J 1 base; bases outside gene matches: 6. The germline CDR1 and CDR2 sequences are SNHLY and FYNNEI. The length of the CDR3 is 15 residues. CDR3 amino acids: CASTQGAWSNQPQHF. The covered CDR3 bases are TGTGCCAGCACCCAGGGGGCGTGGAGCAATCAGCCC.

With respect to this clone: From the germline J gene comes the end of the CDR3, since the read stops 3 residues before it. Other DNA sequences in the same sample also yield this CDR3. J is TRBJ1-6 and V is TRBV6-1, with D possibly being TRBD1 (6 bases). The germline CDR1 and CDR2 sequences are MNHNS and SASEGT. The CDR3 spans 13 residues. V dropped 4 bases and J dropped 5 bases, with 6 bases sitting between them. The CDR3 bases that were read are TGTGCCAGCAGTGGACAGGATAATTCACCC. It encodes CASSGQDNSP. The CDR3, in full, reads CASSGQDNSPLHF.

In the case of this clone: The DNA ends 3 residues before the CDR3 does, and the rest of the CDR3 is filled in from the germline J gene. This rearrangement joins TRBV2 to TRBJ2-2, with D maybe TRBD2 (6 bases). Trimming cost V 8 bases and J 1 base, with 17 bases left between them. CDR1 is SNHLY, CDR2 FYNNEI, per germline. The CDR3 is 16 amino acids. CDR3 in amino acids: CASRNTEGLNTGELFF. CDR3 DNA, as far as it was read: TGTGCCAGCCGAAATACGGAGGGGTTGAACACCGGGGAG.

In the case of this clone: The observed sequence ends 3 residues before the CDR3 terminus, with the missing tail filled in from the germline J gene. This chain uses TRBV4-1 with TRBJ2-3; D not certain. Germline V gene lookup returns CDR1 MGHRA and CDR2 YSYEKL. This CDR3 has 15 residues. V was clipped by 1 base and J by 0 bases, with 8 bases between them. Here the CDR3 reads CASSQVLGSTDTQYF. CDR3 DNA, as far as it was read: TGCGCCAGCAGCCAAGTTCTCGGGAGCACAGATACG.

On this clone itself: Germline is not matched at one junction end, which may reflect a read error. Incomplete CDR3 DNA: TGTGCCAGCAGTAAAAGCACTCAGCCC. It specifies CASSKSTQP. The complete CDR3 reads CASSKSTQPQHF. The genes are TRBV2 and TRBJ1-5; D gene ambiguous. The read is 3 residues too short to cover the CDR3 end, so that end is filled in from the germline J gene. The length of the CDR3 is 12 residues. Germline V gene sequence: CDR1 SNHLY, CDR2 FYNNEI. Based on the CDR3 plus reference TRBV2 and TRBJ1-5, the full variable domain is EPEVTQTPSHQVTQMGQEVILRCVPISNHLYFYWYRQILGQKVEFLVSFYNNEISEKSEIFDDQFSVERPDGSNFTLKIRSTKLEDSAMYFCASSKSTQPQHFGDGTRLSIL.

Incomplete CDR3 DNA: TGCAGTGCTAGGGCCGTTCGGGACAGACAAGAGACC. Residues: CSARAVRDRQET. From start to end, the CDR3 is CSARAVRDRQETQYF. This chain links TRBV20-1 with TRBJ2-5, with TRBD1 matching over 7 bases. The CDR3 end is not reached by the read, which stops 3 residues before it; the germline J gene fills it in. Germline V gene lookup returns CDR1 DFQATT and CDR2 SNEGSKA (reference sequence). The CDR3 covers 15 residues. Losses at the gene ends were 3 bases for V and 2 bases for J; bases not matched to a gene: 9.

Comments on this clone: The sequenced fragment ends 3 residues before the CDR3 boundary, so the rest is inferred from the germline J gene. The chain combines TRBV5-6 with TRBJ1-2, with TRBD1 as a possible D gene (5 bases). This CDR3 has 12 amino acids. Looked up from germline, CDR1 is SGHDT and CDR2 is YYEEEE. Deletions cut 0 bases from V and 7 bases from J, with 7 bases between. CDR3 DNA, as far as it was read: TGTGCCAGCAGCTTGGAGGGGTTTGGC. Amino acid sequence: CASSLEGFG. The CDR3 in its entirety is CASSLEGFGYTF. Full variable domain (rest looked up from reference TRBV5-6 and TRBJ1-2): DAGVTQSPTHLIKTRGQQVTLRCSPKSGHDTVSWYQQALGQGPQFIFQYYEEEERQRGNFPDRFSGHQFPNYSSELNVNALLLGDSALYLCASSLEGFGYTFGSGTRLTVV.

About this clone: The CDR3 end lies 3 residues beyond the end of the read and is filled in from the germline J gene. The chain uses TRBV23-1 and TRBJ2-7, with D perhaps TRBD2 (7 bases). TRBV23-1 qualifies as an ORF whose function is uncertain. V was cut by 11 bases and J by 1 base, with 21 bases left in between. This CDR3 is built from 15 residues. CDR3 sequence reads: CALNERGGLSYEQYF. Incomplete CDR3 DNA: TGCGCCCTAAACGAAAGGGGGGGGTTATCCTACGAG.

CDR3 DNA (partial): TGCGCCAGCAGCACTGCCGGGACACCCTCCTACGAG. Protein: CASSTAGTPSYE. In full, the CDR3 is CASSTAGTPSYEQYF. The rearrangement uses TRBV5-1 and TRBJ2-7; tentatively, D is TRBD1 (6 bases). The CDR3 end lies 3 residues beyond the end of the read and is filled in from the germline J gene. There are 15 residues in the CDR3. In germline, CDR1 is SGHRS, CDR2 YFSETQ. Trimming cost V 4 bases and J 0 bases, with 14 bases left between them.